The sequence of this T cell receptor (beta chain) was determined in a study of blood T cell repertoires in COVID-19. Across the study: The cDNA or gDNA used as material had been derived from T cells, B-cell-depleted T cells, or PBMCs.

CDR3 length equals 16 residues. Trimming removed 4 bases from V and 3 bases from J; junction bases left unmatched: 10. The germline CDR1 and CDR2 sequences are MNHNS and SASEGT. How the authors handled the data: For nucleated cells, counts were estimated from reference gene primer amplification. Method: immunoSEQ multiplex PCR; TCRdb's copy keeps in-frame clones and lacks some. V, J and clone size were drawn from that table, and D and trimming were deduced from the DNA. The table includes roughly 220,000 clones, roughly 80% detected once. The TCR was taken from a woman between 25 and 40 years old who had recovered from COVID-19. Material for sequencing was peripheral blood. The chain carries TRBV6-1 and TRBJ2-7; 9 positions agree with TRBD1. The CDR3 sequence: CASSVGQGFVDYEQYF. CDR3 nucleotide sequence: TGTGCCAGCAGTGTGGGACAGGGTTTCGTCGACTACGAGCAGTACTTC.